The 4 T cell receptor beta chains below were found in one sample sequenced in a study of graft-versus-host responses after intestinal transplantation. The protocol was immunoSEQ multiplex PCR, while the TCRdb copy is restricted to in-frame clones and leaves out a portion. The table shows 13,000 or so clones, with approximately 84% occurring only once. The sequenced sample was PBMCs, obtained roughly 310 days after intestinal transplant. The receptor source for this set is a human patient who received an intestinal transplant, so some T cells may come from the graft donor.

This clone was seen more than once but under ten times. The CDR3 bases are TGTGCCAGCAGCTCACCCCAAACCTACGAGCAGTACTTC. Its translation is CASSSPQTYEQYF. This sequence joins TRBV7-2 and TRBJ2-7, with D hard to call. Trimming pared 4 bases from V and 2 bases from J, leaving 9 bases between. CDR3 size: 13 residues. Per germline, CDR1 SGHTA and CDR2 FQGNSA.

V is TRBV5-1 and J is TRBJ2-7, with TRBD2 matching 10 bases. V trimming: 4 bases; J trimming: 2 bases; junction bases outside the gene matches: 12. The CDR3 contains 17 residues. The germline gives CDR1 SGHRS, CDR2 YFSETQ. CDR3 coding DNA: TGCGCCAGCAGCCCCCGGCCATCAGCGGGAGGGCCCTACGAGCAGTACTTC. Translation: CASSPRPSAGGPYEQYF.

The chain links TRBV19 to TRBJ2-7, with 11 positions matching TRBD2. The CDR3 runs to 14 residues. Germline V lookup: CDR1 LNHDA, CDR2 SQIVND (reference sequence). The trim removed 5 bases at V and 0 bases at J, leaving 0 bases unmatched. For the CDR3, the DNA is TGTGCCAGTAGTGGGACTAGCGGCTCCTACGAGCAGTACTTC. It specifies CASSGTSGSYEQYF.

This clone came up once. V gene TRBV6-7 combines with J gene TRBJ2-7, with TRBD2 matching over 7 bases. TRBV6-7 carries the ORF label, with uncertain function. The V segment lost 2 bases and the J segment 0 bases; nucleotides outside the gene matches: 1. This CDR3 is 14 amino acids long. This chain's CDR3 is CASSYGRASYEQYF. For the CDR3, the DNA is TGTGCCAGCAGTTACGGGAGGGCCTCCTACGAGCAGTACTTC.